Listed here are 8 T cell receptor beta chains from one sample, sequenced in a study of T cells after yellow fever vaccination. TCRdb passed the 5' RACE reads through MiXCR, listing each CDR3 protein once. The sample holds hundreds of thousands of distinct CDR3 sequences, around 10% seen once. This specimen was PBMCs, taken on the day of the first yellow fever vaccination. Receptors originate from a man aged 18 to 30 who received the YFV17D yellow fever vaccine.

This clonotype occurred a few times. This sequence joins TRBV28 and TRBJ2-7; D could derive from TRBD1 or TRBD2 (5 bases each). Germline CDR1 and CDR2: MDHEN and SYDVKM. V was clipped by 7 bases and J by 4 bases, with 29 bases between them. This CDR3 spans 18 amino acids. CDR3 region: CASKSGSAGTGSKYEQYV. The CDR3 DNA follows: TGTGCCAGCAAATCAGGTTCGGCCGGGACCGGTTCCAAGTACGAGCAGTACGTC.

The rearrangement links TRBV11-1 to TRBJ2-3; either TRBD1 or TRBD2 may supply D (5 bases each). The CDR3 sequence is 17 residues long. V was pared by 0 bases and J by 5 bases, with 18 bases between. The germline V gene encodes CDR1 SGHAT and CDR2 FQDESV (reference sequence). The CDR3 DNA reads as TGTGCCAGCAGCTTAGCGTCTGACCGGGGCCCCCGAGATACGCAGTATTTT. It encodes CASSLASDRGPRDTQYF.

The CDR3 loop reads CASSPIMNTEAFF. The CDR3 bases are TGTGCCAGCAGTCCCATCATGAACACTGAAGCTTTCTTT. This rearrangement joins TRBV2 to TRBJ1-1; no clear D gene. This CDR3 has 13 residues. Germline V lookup: CDR1 SNHLY, CDR2 FYNNEI. The V and J ends lost 5 bases and 0 bases respectively, with 7 bases between them.

The chain couples TRBV3-1 to TRBJ2-5, with D perhaps TRBD1 (6 bases). Trimming pared 7 bases from V and 1 base from J, leaving 13 bases between. The CDR3 covers 14 residues. Germline V gene data show CDR1 as LGHDT and CDR2 as YNNKEL (reference sequence). The CDR3: CASMMTGIQETQYF. For the CDR3, the DNA is TGTGCCAGCATGATGACAGGTATCCAAGAGACCCAGTACTTC.

The J gene is TRBJ2-3, the V gene TRBV7-2; unclear D gene. This CDR3 has 12 residues. The V end was cut by 5 bases, the J end by 7 bases, with 10 bases between. Germline CDR1 and CDR2: SGHTA and FQGNSA. This CDR3 reads CASSPVLNTQYF. The CDR3 bases are TGTGCCAGCAGCCCCGTACTTAATACGCAGTATTTT.

The rearrangement uses TRBV6-1 and TRBJ2-1, with 7 bases that match TRBD2. V shed 4 bases and J 0 bases; nucleotides not matched to a gene: 0. The CDR3 sequence is 14 residues long. Germline CDR1 reads MNHNS; CDR2 reads SASEGT. Here the CDR3 reads CASSGEGSYNEQFF. Written as DNA, the CDR3 is TGTGCCAGCAGTGGGGAGGGCTCCTACAATGAGCAGTTCTTC.

This clonotype was recorded a few times. This chain uses TRBV4-1 with TRBJ2-2; D not certain. Germline V gene sequence: CDR1 MGHRA, CDR2 YSYEKL. V lost 1 base to trimming and J lost 0 bases, with 12 bases between them. CDR3 size: 17 residues. In DNA, the CDR3 is TGCGCCAGCAGCCAAGGACGGGCCAGAGCGAACACCGGGGAGCTGTTTTTT. Its protein is CASSQGRARANTGELFF.

The gene calls are TRBV20-1 and TRBJ2-3; D is unresolved. The CDR3 extends over 10 amino acids. V gave up 7 bases and J gave up 6 bases, with 8 bases separating them. Germline V CDR1 and CDR2: DFQATT, SNEGSKA (reference sequence). The CDR3 loop reads CSGGTDTQYF. For the CDR3, the DNA is TGCAGTGGAGGTACCGATACGCAGTATTTT.